The 2 T cell receptor beta chains listed next were all sequenced from one sample in a study of blood T cell repertoires in COVID-19. Here immunoSEQ multiplex PCR was the method, and the copy in TCRdb shows in-frame clones only, minus some. The table has 100,000 to 150,000 clones, over 75% seen once; the top ten hold approximately 8%. Specimen: peripheral blood. These receptors were collected from a man aged 50 to 59 with acute or convalescent COVID-19.

V gene TRBV11-3 combines with J gene TRBJ1-1, with a possible D match to TRBD1 (6 bases). Germline V gene data show CDR1 as SGHNT and CDR2 as YENEEA. Deletions cut 6 bases from V and 1 base from J, with 15 bases between. The CDR3 runs to 15 residues. The CDR3 loop reads CASSRTWTANTEAFF. The CDR3, as DNA: TGTGCCAGCAGTCGAACCTGGACAGCGAACACTGAAGCTTTCTTT.

CDR3 region: CASSRGLSAGELFF. The CDR3 DNA follows: TGTGCCAGCAGCCGGGGTTTGAGTGCCGGGGAGCTGTTTTTT. The V gene is TRBV5-6, the J gene TRBJ2-2; D is perhaps TRBD2 (5 bases). V dropped 4 bases and J dropped 6 bases, with 13 bases sitting between them. Germline CDR1 SGHDT, CDR2 YYEEEE. The CDR3 consists of 14 residues.